This T cell receptor (beta chain) originates from a study of blood T cell repertoires in COVID-19. Study information: T cells, B-cell-depleted T cells, or PBMCs provided the cDNA or gDNA that served as material.

This CDR3 is built from 15 residues. J was trimmed by 6 bases and V by 2 bases; bases with no gene match: 9. CDR1 and CDR2 from the germline V gene are SGHDT and YYEEEE. Sequenced by immunoSEQ multiplex PCR; TCRdb stores in-frame clones only, minus some. The sample shows some 83,000 clones, approximately 89% of them seen only once. The sample taken for sequencing was peripheral blood. The clonotype comes from a man between 45 and 60 years old with acute or convalescent COVID-19. The chain links TRBV5-6 to TRBJ1-2, with 8 bases identical to TRBD1. The DNA for the CDR3 is TGTGCCAGCAGCTTTTTCAGGGGGCGATTTCATGGCTACACCTTC. As protein: CASSFFRGRFHGYTF.